Listed here are 24 T cell receptor beta chains from one sample, sequenced in a study of CD8 T cells in ankylosing spondylitis (dated 2017 in TCRdb). Library generation was performed with 5' RACE. The sequencer was an Illumina HiSeq 2500. The public reads were quality trimmed at Q25 with fastp and then assembled into clones with MiXCR by TCRdb, keeping productive beta chains. Here each entry gathers all rows of one CDR3 protein and keeps the most common genes and DNA. The sample profile shows 300,000 to 350,000 distinct CDR3 sequences; approximately 15% of them were found once. Clones ranked in the top ten supply about 1.1% of the sample. Sequencing was carried out using blood, either unsorted or a sorted T cell fraction (not recorded which). These receptors all come from a male donor with ankylosing spondylitis or in good health (not recorded which).

This clonotype turned up a few times. CDR3 in DNA: TGTGCCAGCAGCCGGGGACGGGGAGATGGCGAGCAGTACTTC. Translated, it gives CASSRGRGDGEQYF. This sequence joins TRBV7-8 and TRBJ2-7; D may be TRBD1 or TRBD2 (5 bases each). Germline CDR1 is SGHVS and CDR2 is FQNEAQ. Trimming pared 5 bases from V and 6 bases from J, leaving 17 bases between. There are 14 residues in the CDR3.

This clonotype was seen a handful of times. A read error may produce the germline difference seen at one junction end. The rearrangement uses TRBV6-1 and TRBJ2-2, with D perhaps TRBD1 (6 bases). This CDR3 region has 14 residues. Germline assignment: CDR1 MNHNS and CDR2 SASEGT. CDR3 sequence: CASREGGPAGELFF. The CDR3 DNA reads as TGTGCCAGCAGGGAAGGGGGTCCGGCCGGGGAGCTGTTTTTT.

V is TRBV9 and J is TRBJ2-3; D ambiguous. The CDR3 totals 12 residues. Trimming took off 0 bases at V and 4 bases at J, with 3 bases between the two ends. The germline gives CDR1 SGDLS, CDR2 YYNGEE. In DNA, the CDR3 is TGTGCCAGCAGCGTAGTGCCAGATACGCAGTATTTT. It specifies CASSVVPDTQYF. The complete variable domain, with remaining parts taken from reference TRBV9 and TRBJ2-3, reads DSGVTQTPKHLITATGQRVTLRCSPRSGDLSVYWYQQSLDQGLQFLIQYYNGEERAKGNILERFSAQQFPDLHSELNLSSLELGDSALYFCASSVVPDTQYFGPGTRLTVL.

This clonotype was seen more than once but under ten times. V usage is TRBV18 and J usage is TRBJ1-1; D is undetermined. Germline V gene lookup returns CDR1 KGHSH and CDR2 LQKENI. This CDR3 spans 13 amino acids. V was clipped by 4 bases and J by 1 base, with 7 bases between them. CDR3 region: CASSQTTNTEAFF. CDR3 sequence (DNA): TGTGCCAGCTCACAGACAACGAACACTGAAGCTTTCTTT.

This clonotype has just a few counts. The rearrangement links TRBV12-3 or TRBV12-4 to TRBJ2-7; a weak D match, TRBD1 (6 bases). The V gene lost 8 bases and the J gene lost 2 bases, with 16 bases spanning the gap. The CDR3 length is 14 residues. CDR3 in amino acids: CASSTGRGTYEQYF. The CDR3 coding sequence is TGTGCCAGCTCCACCGGCAGGGGCACCTACGAGCAGTACTTC.

This clonotype was seen only a few times. The rearrangement links TRBV7-9 to TRBJ1-6; the match to TRBD1 covers 8 bases. This CDR3 has 19 amino acids. V dropped 5 bases and J dropped 8; count of bases not matched to a gene: 20. CDR1 is SEHNR, CDR2 FQNEAQ, per germline (reference sequence). CDR3 sequence (DNA): TGTGCCAGCAGCCCCCAACTTCGACAGGGGAACCATCGGGATTCACCCCTCCACTTT. This codes for CASSPQLRQGNHRDSPLHF.

The chain links TRBV24-1 to TRBJ1-2; TRBD1 matches at 7 bases. The V and J ends lost 2 bases and 8 bases, in that order; junction bases with no gene match: 13. CDR1 is KGHDR and CDR2 is SFDVKD in the germline V gene. The CDR3 is 16 residues long. The CDR3 DNA reads as TGTGCCACCAGTGATTCAACTGCGACAGGGATCAAGGGCTACACCTTC. Translating it yields CATSDSTATGIKGYTF.

V usage is TRBV10-3 and J usage is TRBJ1-2, with D possibly TRBD1 on 5 matching bases. V dropped 10 bases and J dropped 2 bases, with 23 bases sitting between them. Germline V CDR1 and CDR2: ENHRY, SYGVKD. The CDR3 sequence is 16 residues long. The chain's CDR3 is CATHGTPGPWNYGYTF. The CDR3 bases are TGTGCCACTCACGGGACGCCGGGCCCTTGGAACTATGGCTACACCTTC.

A few counts support this clonotype. The rearrangement links TRBV3-1 to TRBJ1-1; a weak D match, TRBD1 (5 bases). This CDR3 is 13 amino acids long. The germline CDR1 and CDR2 sequences are LGHDT and YNNKEL (reference sequence). V was clipped by 1 base and J by 4 bases, with 7 bases between them. CDR3 nucleotides: TGTGCCAGCAGCCAAGTTGACAGCACTGAAGCTTTCTTT. Its translation is CASSQVDSTEAFF.

This clonotype was detected only a few times. The chain joins TRBV6-1 to TRBJ1-5; no clear D gene. V was pared by 10 bases and J by 3 bases, with 13 bases between. Looked up from germline, CDR1 is MNHNS and CDR2 is SASEGT. The CDR3 is made up of 13 amino acids. The CDR3 region is CATTKFPNQPQHF. CDR3 sequence (DNA): TGTGCCACCACAAAGTTCCCCAATCAGCCCCAGCATTTT.

In this sample, this clonotype turned up a few times. The CDR3 is CASSESSTQETQYF. The CDR3 DNA reads as TGTGCCAGCAGTGAATCATCCACCCAAGAGACCCAGTACTTC. This chain links TRBV2 with TRBJ2-5; D uncertain. The V and J ends lost 2 bases and 1 base respectively, with 8 bases between them. The CDR3 runs to 14 residues. Germline V gene sequence: CDR1 SNHLY, CDR2 FYNNEI. Together with reference TRBV2 and TRBJ2-5, the CDR3 gives the full variable domain: EPEVTQTPSHQVTQMGQEVILRCVPISNHLYFYWYRQILGQKVEFLVSFYNNEISEKSEIFDDQFSVERPDGSNFTLKIRSTKLEDSAMYFCASSESSTQETQYFGPGTRLLVL.

In its sample, this clonotype was seen a few times. The rearrangement uses TRBV6-5 and TRBJ2-7; 8 nucleotides match TRBD2. CDR3 size: 13 residues. Trimming at V came to 2 bases and at J to 7 bases, leaving 4 bases not matched to a gene. CDR1 is MNHEY and CDR2 is SVGAGI in the germline V gene. The DNA of the CDR3 is TGTGCCAGCAGTTACCTGGGGACTAGGGAGCAGTACTTC. Translation gives CASSYLGTREQYF.

This clonotype was counted many times. The chain recombines TRBV5-6 with TRBJ2-5, with a tentative D call TRBD1 (6 bases). Deletions cut 5 bases from V and 1 base from J, with 21 bases between. Looked up from germline, CDR1 is SGHDT and CDR2 is YYEEEE. The CDR3 spans 17 residues. The CDR3 coding sequence is TGTGCCAGCAGTTGGCGGTTGAGACAGGTGCTCCAAGAGACCCAGTACTTC. Translation: CASSWRLRQVLQETQYF.

This chain connects TRBV12-3 or TRBV12-4 to TRBJ1-2; 9 bases are shared with TRBD1. The CDR3 extends over 14 amino acids. The ends lost 6 bases at V and 4 bases at J; junction bases unmatched: 6. The CDR3 region has the DNA TGTGCCAGCAGCAAGACAGGGGGACCCTATGGCTACACCTTC. Translation: CASSKTGGPYGYTF.

The sample holds many counts of this clonotype. This chain links TRBV10-3 with TRBJ2-3; tentatively, D is TRBD1 or TRBD2 (5 bases each). V lost 5 bases and J 2 bases, leaving 17 bases between the germline ends. The CDR3 sequence is 16 residues long. The V gene's germline CDR1 is ENHRY and CDR2 SYGVKD. The DNA for the CDR3 is TGTGCCATCAGTCGTACCCTTGGGGGAAACACAGATACGCAGTATTTT. Translated, it gives CAISRTLGGNTDTQYF.

This clonotype turned up a few times. The chain links TRBV6-5 to TRBJ2-7, with TRBD1 identical over 8 bases. The CDR3 consists of 15 residues. From germline, CDR1 is MNHEY and CDR2 SVGAGI. J gave up 4 bases and V 2 bases, and 7 bases lay outside the gene matches. CDR3 nucleotide sequence: TGTGCCAGCAGTTACAGCTGGGACAGGAAGTACGAGCAGTACTTC. Amino acid sequence: CASSYSWDRKYEQYF.

This clonotype was seen repeatedly, ten times or more. The chain links TRBV20-1 to TRBJ1-1; no definite D call. Germline V CDR1 and CDR2: DFQATT, SNEGSKA (reference sequence). The V end lost 6 bases, the J end lost 0 bases, and 11 bases lay between the germline ends. This CDR3 comprises 13 residues. CDR3 DNA: TGCAGTGCACCTGGGCGAATGAACACTGAAGCTTTCTTT. Protein sequence: CSAPGRMNTEAFF.

The V call is TRBV7-8, the J call TRBJ2-2, with TRBD1 identical over 11 bases. The CDR3 has 18 residues. The germline gives CDR1 SGHVS, CDR2 FQNEAQ. Losses at the gene ends were 5 bases for V and 2 bases for J; bases not matched to a gene: 10. The DNA for the CDR3 is TGTGCCAGCAGCCTGAGGGACAGGGGGATCGGTAACACCGGGGAGCTGTTTTTT. Translating it yields CASSLRDRGIGNTGELFF.

This clonotype was recorded a few times. The chain is built from TRBV7-2 and TRBJ2-3; D gene ambiguous. CDR1 and CDR2 from the germline V gene are SGHTA and FQGNSA. This CDR3 is built from 15 residues. Trimming pared 6 bases from V and 1 base from J, leaving 14 bases between. The CDR3 protein is CASSQTVTRTDTQYF. DNA of the CDR3: TGTGCCAGCAGTCAAACGGTCACTCGCACAGATACGCAGTATTTT.

The V gene is TRBV24-1, the J gene TRBJ1-5; D possibly corresponds to TRBD1 (6 bases). V lost 9 bases, J lost 3 bases, and 11 bases lay in between. Germline V lookup: CDR1 KGHDR, CDR2 SFDVKD. The CDR3 has 13 amino acids. CDR3: CATQGQVNQPQHF. CDR3 nucleotides: TGTGCCACCCAGGGGCAGGTCAATCAGCCCCAGCATTTT.

The chain joins TRBV29-1 to TRBJ2-3; 7 nucleotides align to TRBD2. CDR3 size: 14 residues. Germline V gene data show CDR1 as SQVTM and CDR2 as ANQGSEA. The junction had 8 bases not matched to a gene; V was cut back by 6 bases and J by 2 bases. The CDR3 loop is CSVWRGTTTDTQYF. CDR3 sequence (DNA): TGCAGCGTATGGAGAGGGACTACCACAGATACGCAGTATTTT.

This clonotype was found a few times. The gene calls are TRBV7-2 and TRBJ1-2, with D unresolved. Germline CDR1 is SGHTA and CDR2 is FQGNSA. The CDR3 has 14 residues. Trimming stripped 5 bases from V and 10 bases from J, with 20 bases between. CDR3 sequence (DNA): TGTGCCAGCAGCCCTCTTGGATTCGGGTTTCACTACACCTTC. As protein: CASSPLGFGFHYTF.

This clonotype has only a few counts. The genes are TRBV12-3 or TRBV12-4 and TRBJ1-4, with TRBD1 as a possible D gene (6 bases). The CDR3 totals 15 residues. V lost 4 bases, J lost 3 bases, and 12 bases lay in between. CDR3 sequence: CASSWGGQSNEKLFF. The CDR3 region has the DNA TGTGCCAGCAGTTGGGGAGGACAGTCTAATGAAAAACTGTTTTTT.

This clonotype was counted at least ten times. The rearrangement uses TRBV5-1 and TRBJ2-5; TRBD1 might be the D (7 bases). The CDR3 has 12 amino acids. CDR1 is SGHRS and CDR2 is YFSETQ in the germline V gene. Trimming pared 10 bases from V and 3 bases from J, leaving 13 bases between. The DNA of the CDR3 is TGCGCCTCCCAGGGGGAGGAAGAGACCCAGTACTTC. Protein product: CASQGEEETQYF.